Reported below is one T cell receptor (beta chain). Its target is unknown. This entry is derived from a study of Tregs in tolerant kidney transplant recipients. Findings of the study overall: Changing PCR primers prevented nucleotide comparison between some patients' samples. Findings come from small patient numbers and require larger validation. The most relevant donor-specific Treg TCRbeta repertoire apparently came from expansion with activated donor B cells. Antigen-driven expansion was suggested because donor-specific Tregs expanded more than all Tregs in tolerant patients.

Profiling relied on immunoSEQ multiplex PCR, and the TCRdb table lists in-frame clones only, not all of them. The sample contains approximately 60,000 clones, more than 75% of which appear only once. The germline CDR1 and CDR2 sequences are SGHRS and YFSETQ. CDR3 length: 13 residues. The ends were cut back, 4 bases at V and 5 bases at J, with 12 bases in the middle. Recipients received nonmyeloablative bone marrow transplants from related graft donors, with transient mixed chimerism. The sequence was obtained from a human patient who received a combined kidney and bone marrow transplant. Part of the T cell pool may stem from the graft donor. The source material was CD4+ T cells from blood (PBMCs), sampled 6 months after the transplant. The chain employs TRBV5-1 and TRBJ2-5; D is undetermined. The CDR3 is CASSLRSRETQYF. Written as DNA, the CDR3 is TGCGCCAGCAGCCTACGGTCCAGGGAGACCCAGTACTTC.